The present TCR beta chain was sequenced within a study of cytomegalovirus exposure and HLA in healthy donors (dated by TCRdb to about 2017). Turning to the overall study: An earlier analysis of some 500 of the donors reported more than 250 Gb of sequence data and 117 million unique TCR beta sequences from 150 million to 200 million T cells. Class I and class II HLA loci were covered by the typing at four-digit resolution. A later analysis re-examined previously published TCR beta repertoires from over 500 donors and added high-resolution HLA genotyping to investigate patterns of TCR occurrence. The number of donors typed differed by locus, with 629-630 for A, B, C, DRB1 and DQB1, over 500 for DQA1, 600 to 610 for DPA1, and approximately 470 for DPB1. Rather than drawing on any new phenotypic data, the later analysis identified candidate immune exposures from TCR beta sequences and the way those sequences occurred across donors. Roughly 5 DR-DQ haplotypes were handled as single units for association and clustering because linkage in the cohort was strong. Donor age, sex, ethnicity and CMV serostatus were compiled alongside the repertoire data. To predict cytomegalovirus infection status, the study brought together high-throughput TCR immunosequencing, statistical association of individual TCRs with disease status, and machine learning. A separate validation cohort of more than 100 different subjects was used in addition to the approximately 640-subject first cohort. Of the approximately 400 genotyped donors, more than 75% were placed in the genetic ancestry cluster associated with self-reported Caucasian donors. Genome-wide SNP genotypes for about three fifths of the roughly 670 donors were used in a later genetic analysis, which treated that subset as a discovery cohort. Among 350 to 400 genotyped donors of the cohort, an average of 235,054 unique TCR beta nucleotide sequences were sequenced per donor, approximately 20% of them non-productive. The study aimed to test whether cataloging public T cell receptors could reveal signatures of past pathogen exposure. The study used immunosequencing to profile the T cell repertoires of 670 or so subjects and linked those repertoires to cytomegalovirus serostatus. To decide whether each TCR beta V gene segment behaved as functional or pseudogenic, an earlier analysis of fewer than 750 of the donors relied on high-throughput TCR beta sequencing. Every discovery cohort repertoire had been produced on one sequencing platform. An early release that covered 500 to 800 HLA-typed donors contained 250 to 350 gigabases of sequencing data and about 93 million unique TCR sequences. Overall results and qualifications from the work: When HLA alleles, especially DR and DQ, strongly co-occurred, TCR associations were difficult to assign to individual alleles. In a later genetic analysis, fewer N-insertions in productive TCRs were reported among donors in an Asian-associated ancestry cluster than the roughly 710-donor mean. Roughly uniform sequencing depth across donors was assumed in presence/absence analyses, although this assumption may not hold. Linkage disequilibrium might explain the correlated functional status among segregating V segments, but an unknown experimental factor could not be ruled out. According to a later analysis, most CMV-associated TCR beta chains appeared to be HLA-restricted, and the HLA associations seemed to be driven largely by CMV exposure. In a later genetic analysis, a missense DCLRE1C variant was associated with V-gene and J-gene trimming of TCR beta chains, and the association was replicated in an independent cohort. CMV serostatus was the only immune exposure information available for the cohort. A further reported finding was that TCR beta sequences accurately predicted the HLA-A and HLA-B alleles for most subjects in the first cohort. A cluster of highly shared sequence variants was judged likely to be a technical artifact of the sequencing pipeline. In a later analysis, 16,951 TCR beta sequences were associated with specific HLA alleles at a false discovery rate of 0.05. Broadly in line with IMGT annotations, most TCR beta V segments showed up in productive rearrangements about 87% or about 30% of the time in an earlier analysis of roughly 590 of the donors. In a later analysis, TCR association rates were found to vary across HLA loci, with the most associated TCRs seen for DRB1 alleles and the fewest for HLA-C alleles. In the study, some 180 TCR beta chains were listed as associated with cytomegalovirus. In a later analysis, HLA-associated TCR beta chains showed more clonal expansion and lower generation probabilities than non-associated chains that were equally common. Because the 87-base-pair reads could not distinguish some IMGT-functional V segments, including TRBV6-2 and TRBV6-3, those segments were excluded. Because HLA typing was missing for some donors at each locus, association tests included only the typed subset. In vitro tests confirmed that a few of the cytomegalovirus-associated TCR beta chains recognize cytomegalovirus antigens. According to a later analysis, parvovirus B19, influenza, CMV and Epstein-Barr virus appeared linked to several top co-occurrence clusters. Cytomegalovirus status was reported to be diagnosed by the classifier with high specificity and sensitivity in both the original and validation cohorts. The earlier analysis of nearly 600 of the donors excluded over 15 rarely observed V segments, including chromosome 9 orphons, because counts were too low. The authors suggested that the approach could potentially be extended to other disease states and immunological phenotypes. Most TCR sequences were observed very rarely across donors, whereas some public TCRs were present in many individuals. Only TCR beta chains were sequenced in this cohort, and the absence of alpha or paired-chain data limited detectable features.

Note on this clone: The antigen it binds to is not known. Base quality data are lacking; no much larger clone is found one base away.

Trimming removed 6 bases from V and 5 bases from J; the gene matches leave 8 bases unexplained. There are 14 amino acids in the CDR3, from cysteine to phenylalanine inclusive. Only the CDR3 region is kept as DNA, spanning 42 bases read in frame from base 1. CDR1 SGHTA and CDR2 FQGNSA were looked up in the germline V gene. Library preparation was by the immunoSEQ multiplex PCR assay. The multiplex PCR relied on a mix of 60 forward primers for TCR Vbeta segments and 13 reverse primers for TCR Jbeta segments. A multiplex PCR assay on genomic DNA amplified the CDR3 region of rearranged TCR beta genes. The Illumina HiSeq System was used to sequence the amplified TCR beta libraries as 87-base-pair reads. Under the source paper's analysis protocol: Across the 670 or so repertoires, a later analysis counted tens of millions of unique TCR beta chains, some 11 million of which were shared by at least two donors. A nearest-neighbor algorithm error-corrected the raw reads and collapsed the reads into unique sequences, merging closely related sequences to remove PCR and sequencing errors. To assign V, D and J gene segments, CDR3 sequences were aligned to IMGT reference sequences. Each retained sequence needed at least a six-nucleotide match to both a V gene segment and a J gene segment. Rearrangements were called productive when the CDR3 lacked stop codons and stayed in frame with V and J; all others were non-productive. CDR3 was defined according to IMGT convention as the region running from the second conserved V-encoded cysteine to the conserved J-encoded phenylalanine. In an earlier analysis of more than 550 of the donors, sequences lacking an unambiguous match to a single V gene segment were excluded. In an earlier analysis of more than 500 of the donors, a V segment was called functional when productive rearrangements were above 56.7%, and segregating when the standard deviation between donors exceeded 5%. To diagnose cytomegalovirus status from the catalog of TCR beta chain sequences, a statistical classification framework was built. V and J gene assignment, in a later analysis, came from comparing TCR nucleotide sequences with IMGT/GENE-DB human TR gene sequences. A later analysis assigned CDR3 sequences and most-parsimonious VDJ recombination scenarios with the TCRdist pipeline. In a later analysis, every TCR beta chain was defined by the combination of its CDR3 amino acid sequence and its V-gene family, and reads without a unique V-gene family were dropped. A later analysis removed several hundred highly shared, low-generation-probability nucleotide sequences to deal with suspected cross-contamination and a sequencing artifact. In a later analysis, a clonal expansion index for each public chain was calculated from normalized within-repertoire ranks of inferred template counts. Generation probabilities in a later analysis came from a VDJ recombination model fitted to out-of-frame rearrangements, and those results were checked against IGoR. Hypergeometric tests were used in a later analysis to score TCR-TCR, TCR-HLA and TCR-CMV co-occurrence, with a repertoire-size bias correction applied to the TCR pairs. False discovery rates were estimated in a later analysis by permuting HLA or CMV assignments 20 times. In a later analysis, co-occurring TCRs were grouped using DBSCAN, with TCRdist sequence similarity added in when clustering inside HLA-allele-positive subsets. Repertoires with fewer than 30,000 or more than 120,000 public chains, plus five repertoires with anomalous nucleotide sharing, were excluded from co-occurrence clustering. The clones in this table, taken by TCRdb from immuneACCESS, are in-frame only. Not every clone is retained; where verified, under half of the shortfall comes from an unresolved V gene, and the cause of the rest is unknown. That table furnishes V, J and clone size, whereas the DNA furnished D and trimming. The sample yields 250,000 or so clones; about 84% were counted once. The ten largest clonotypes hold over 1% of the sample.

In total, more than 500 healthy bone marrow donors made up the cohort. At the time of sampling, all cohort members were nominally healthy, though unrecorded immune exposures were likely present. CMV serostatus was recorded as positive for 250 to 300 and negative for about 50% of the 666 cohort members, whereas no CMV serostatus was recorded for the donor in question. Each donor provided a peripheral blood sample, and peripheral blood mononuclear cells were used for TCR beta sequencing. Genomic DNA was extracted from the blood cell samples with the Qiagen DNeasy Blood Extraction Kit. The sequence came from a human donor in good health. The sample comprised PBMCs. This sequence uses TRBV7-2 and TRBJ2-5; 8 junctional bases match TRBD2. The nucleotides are TGTGCCAGCAGGAGAGCGGGAGTGGGGGAGACCCAGTACTTC. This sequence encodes CASRRAGVGETQYF.